The T cell receptor (beta chain) described here comes from a study of CD8 T cells in Susac syndrome. An amount of RNA that ranged from roughly 0.5 to 1 ug was reverse transcribed with random hexamers. The authors amplified TCR beta CDR3 across 54 Vbeta and 13 Jbeta using immunoSEQ multiplex PCR. TCRdb reprocessed the immunoSEQ multiplex PCR reads via MiXCR and lists one record per CDR3 protein. The table shows about 71,000 distinct CDR3 sequences, with nearly 96% occurring only once. From blood CD8+ and CD4+ T cells, the TCR beta chain was sequenced. Each multiple sclerosis control was a treatment-naive patient with relapsing-remitting disease that was either stable or active. Negative magnetic isolation gave CD8+ and CD4+ cells; FACS enriched CD8+ TEMRA. The CDR3 runs to 16 residues. Germline V gene data show CDR1 as LGHNA and CDR2 as YNFKEQ. The germline V and J ends were trimmed by 2 bases and 4 bases, with 15 bases remaining between them.

J is TRBJ1-5 and V is TRBV4-2; a possible D gene is TRBD1 (5 bases). What was sequenced was CD4+ T cells from PBMCs. The sequence was collected from a human donor with multiple sclerosis. CDR3 DNA sequence: TGTGCCAGCAGCCAAATAGGCAGGGAGACAAATCAGCCCCAGCATTTT. It yields the protein CASSQIGRETNQPQHF.